This TCR beta chain came from a study of blood T cell repertoires in COVID-19. The Seattle site enrolled patients during active infection and followed them longitudinally. V dropped 2 bases and J dropped 0 bases, with 11 bases sitting between them. Germline V gives CDR1 SGHDT, CDR2 YYEEEE. The CDR3 is 15 residues long. Assay: immunoSEQ multiplex PCR; the TCRdb copy retains only in-frame clones and omits some. Here the sample spans 60,000 to 65,000 clones, roughly 75% being singletons. This chain connects TRBV5-6 to TRBJ1-1, with D maybe TRBD1 (5 bases). The receptor's source is a man aged 55 to 70 with COVID-19, enrolled during active disease. Sequenced: peripheral blood. The DNA for the CDR3 is TGTGCCAGCAGCTTTTTGACAGAGATGAACACTGAAGCTTTCTTT. This sequence encodes CASSFLTEMNTEAFF.